These 22 T cell receptor beta chains came from one sample sequenced in a study of T cells after yellow fever vaccination. From the 5' RACE reads, TCRdb called clonotypes with MiXCR, one entry per CDR3 protein. Found here are just under 600,000 distinct CDR3 sequences, roughly 14% of them singletons; the top ten hold around 15%. The sample in question was PBMCs, obtained on the day of the yellow fever booster vaccination. All receptors derive from a man aged 30-40 years who received the YFV17D yellow fever vaccine.

This clonotype turned up a few times. This chain connects TRBV7-2 to TRBJ2-7; possibly TRBD1 for D (6 bases). V lost 4 bases and J lost 2, with 15 bases in between. Germline V gene data show CDR1 as SGHTA and CDR2 as FQGNSA. The CDR3 consists of 15 residues. The CDR3 reads CASSSHRDTTYEQYF. The CDR3 DNA follows: TGTGCCAGCAGCTCACACCGGGACACCACCTACGAGCAGTACTTC.

The gene calls are TRBV5-1 and TRBJ2-1, with 9 bases lining up with TRBD2. J was trimmed by 3 bases and V by 3 bases; bases with no gene match: 4. This CDR3 is 15 amino acids long. The germline V gene has CDR1 SGHRS and CDR2 YFSETQ. The chain's CDR3 is CASSWREGRYNEQFF. The CDR3 DNA follows: TGCGCCAGCAGCTGGCGGGAGGGCCGCTACAATGAGCAGTTCTTC.

This clonotype appeared a few times. V and J are TRBV20-1 and TRBJ2-3; D is unclear. This CDR3 is built from 15 residues. V lost 0 bases and J 0 bases, leaving 10 bases between the germline ends. CDR1 is DFQATT, CDR2 SNEGSKA, per germline (reference sequence). For the CDR3, the DNA is TGCAGTGCTAGAGAGGCCCCGCCTAGCACAGATACGCAGTATTTT. Translating gives CSAREAPPSTDTQYF.

This clonotype showed up just a few times. This rearrangement joins TRBV5-1 to TRBJ2-7, with TRBD1 as a possible D gene (5 bases). V was cut by 4 bases and J by 0 bases, with 11 bases left in between. Germline V CDR1 and CDR2: SGHRS, YFSETQ. This CDR3 comprises 14 residues. The CDR3 spells CASSLYDSSYEQYF. CDR3 nucleotides: TGCGCCAGCAGCCTATACGACAGCTCCTACGAGCAGTACTTC.

There are many counts of this clonotype. The DNA of the CDR3 is TGTGCCTGGATAAGGCGGGACTTCTACAATGAGCAGTTCTTC. Its translation is CAWIRRDFYNEQFF. The chain combines TRBV30 with TRBJ2-1; D may be TRBD2 (6 bases). V was shortened by 4 bases and J by 3 bases, with 13 bases between the two germline ends. The CDR3 has 14 amino acids. From germline, CDR1 is GTSNPN and CDR2 SVGIG (reference sequence).

As to this clonotype: A read error may produce the germline difference seen at one junction end. The CDR3, as DNA: TGTGCCAGCAGCTTAGGCGGTAGCGGGGCTTCCTACGAGCAGCACTTC. It translates to CASSLGGSGASYEQHF. The chain combines TRBV7-2 with TRBJ2-7; 8 positions agree with TRBD2. The V gene's germline CDR1 is SGHTA and CDR2 FQGNSA. The CDR3 length is 16 residues.

This clonotype showed up just a few times. The rearrangement links TRBV25-1 to TRBJ2-5; 8 nucleotides agree with TRBD1. The CDR3 runs to 17 residues. V was pared by 7 bases and J by 7 bases, with 20 bases of the junction left unmatched. The germline V gene has CDR1 MGHDK and CDR2 SYGVNS. CDR3 sequence reads: CASTASSGGFVSGTQYF. The CDR3 DNA is TGTGCCAGCACCGCATCCTCAGGGGGCTTTGTATCTGGGACCCAGTACTTC. Combining the CDR3 with reference TRBV25-1 and TRBJ2-5 gives the whole variable domain EADIYQTPRYLVIGTGKKITLECSQTMGHDKMYWYQQDPGMELHLIHYSYGVNSTEKGDLSSESTVSRIRTEHFPLTLESARPSHTSQYLCASTASSGGFVSGTQYFGPGTRLLVL.

This clonotype showed up many times. V usage is TRBV29-1 and J usage is TRBJ2-5; 12 bases fit TRBD2. Germline CDR1 reads SQVTM; CDR2 reads ANQGSEA. The CDR3 has 13 residues. J was trimmed by 5 bases and V by 4 bases; bases with no gene match: 2. CDR3: CSVVTSGSETQYF. For the CDR3, the DNA is TGCAGCGTTGTGACTAGCGGGAGTGAGACCCAGTACTTC.

The chain couples TRBV29-1 to TRBJ2-3; a possible D gene is TRBD2 (5 bases). This CDR3 spans 13 amino acids. V was clipped by 1 base and J by 5 bases, with 10 bases between them. CDR1 and CDR2 (germline): SQVTM, ANQGSEA. The DNA for the CDR3 is TGCAGCGTTGAAGGGAGGTTGGTAGATACGCAGTATTTT. It specifies CSVEGRLVDTQYF.

The chain is built from TRBV5-1 and TRBJ1-2; 9 bases line up with TRBD1. V shed 4 bases, J shed 4 bases, and the junction held 5 bases outside the gene matches. Germline V gene lookup returns CDR1 SGHRS and CDR2 YFSETQ. The CDR3 runs to 14 residues. The CDR3 sequence is CASSPEGQGYGYTF. The CDR3 coding sequence is TGCGCCAGCAGCCCCGAGGGACAGGGCTATGGCTACACCTTC.

This clonotype has more than one count but fewer than ten. This chain links TRBV20-1 with TRBJ2-3, with D possibly matching TRBD1 (6 bases). The V gene lost 6 bases and the J gene lost 0 bases, with 13 bases spanning the gap. The CDR3 contains 14 residues. Per germline, CDR1 DFQATT and CDR2 SNEGSKA (reference sequence). The CDR3 bases are TGCAGTGCCACGACAGGATCTAGCACAGATACGCAGTATTTT. Protein product: CSATTGSSTDTQYF.

The chain has TRBV11-2 and TRBJ1-1; D gene ambiguous. Between the trimmed V and J ends, which lost 5 bases and 3 bases, there was a span of 16 bases. The CDR3 covers 15 residues. CDR1 and CDR2 from the germline V gene are SGHAT and FQNNGV. The CDR3 protein is CASSPRTGWYTEAFF. In DNA form, the CDR3 reads TGTGCCAGCAGCCCTCGGACGGGGTGGTACACTGAAGCTTTCTTT.

This clonotype has more than one count but fewer than ten. This rearrangement joins TRBV3-1 to TRBJ2-7, with TRBD2 matching 7 bases. Germline assignment: CDR1 LGHDT and CDR2 YNNKEL (reference sequence). V lost 9 bases, J lost 3 bases, and 11 bases stayed unmatched. This CDR3 has 14 amino acids. CDR3 residues: CASGVGGGSYEQYF. The CDR3 region has the DNA TGTGCCAGTGGAGTCGGCGGCGGGAGCTACGAGCAGTACTTC.

This sequence joins TRBV10-3 and TRBJ2-3; perhaps TRBD2 as D (6 bases). Germline assignment: CDR1 ENHRY and CDR2 SYGVKD. The CDR3 has 15 residues. The ends were cut back, 7 bases at V and 4 bases at J, with 18 bases in the middle. As DNA, the CDR3 is TGTGCCATCACCCCAAGTCCAGCGGGTTCAGATACGCAGTATTTT. It encodes CAITPSPAGSDTQYF.

This clonotype was seen more than once but under ten times. V usage is TRBV29-1 and J usage is TRBJ2-4; D may be TRBD2 (6 bases). Between the trimmed V and J ends, which lost 7 bases and 9 bases, there was a span of 19 bases. Germline assignment: CDR1 SQVTM and CDR2 ANQGSEA. The CDR3 consists of 13 residues. In nucleotides, the CDR3 is TGCAGCGCCTCCGTTAGGGACTTGAGCATTCAGTACTTC. Encoded protein: CSASVRDLSIQYF.

V and J are TRBV3-1 and TRBJ2-2; 7 bases are a match to TRBD1. This CDR3 is 15 amino acids long. Germline CDR1 LGHDT, CDR2 YNNKEL (reference sequence). V shed 0 bases, J shed 4 bases, and the junction held 2 bases outside the gene matches. The CDR3 coding sequence is TGTGCCAGCAGCCAAGAGACAGGGTCCACCGGGGAGCTGTTTTTT. Translated: CASSQETGSTGELFF.

The chain joins TRBV20-1 to TRBJ2-5, with D tentatively TRBD2 (5 bases). Trimming removed 3 bases from V and 0 bases from J, with 11 bases in between. CDR3 length equals 14 residues. CDR1 is DFQATT and CDR2 is SNEGSKA in the germline V gene (reference sequence). CDR3 residues: CSASEGTYQETQYF. CDR3 bases: TGCAGTGCTAGTGAGGGTACATACCAAGAGACCCAGTACTTC.

This clonotype has just a few counts. The chain joins TRBV28 to TRBJ2-1, with unresolved D. V was trimmed by 4 bases and J by 1 base, leaving 23 bases between them. The CDR3 loop spans 19 amino acids. Germline CDR1 reads MDHEN; CDR2 reads SYDVKM. The CDR3 DNA reads TGTGCCAGCAGTTCCAATCCCCTTCGTGGTTCTGCGTCCTACAATGAGCAGTTCTTC. Its translation: CASSSNPLRGSASYNEQFF.

J is TRBJ2-7 and V is TRBV25-1; 7 bases are shared with TRBD2. Germline-derived CDR1 and CDR2 are MGHDK and SYGVNS. This CDR3 comprises 15 residues. The trim removed 1 base at V and 2 bases at J, leaving 5 bases unmatched. The CDR3 region is CASSELERGAYEQYF. Written as DNA, the CDR3 is TGTGCCAGCAGTGAATTGGAGCGGGGCGCCTACGAGCAGTACTTC.

The chain joins TRBV10-1 to TRBJ2-1, with TRBD2 matching over 9 bases. Trimming at V came to 4 bases and at J to 4 bases, leaving 8 bases not matched to a gene. The CDR3 is made up of 16 amino acids. CDR1 WNHNN and CDR2 SYGVQD come from the germline V gene (reference sequence). This CDR3 reads CASSGTLAGTYNEQFF. DNA of the CDR3: TGCGCCAGCAGTGGGACCCTAGCGGGAACTTACAATGAGCAGTTCTTC.

The chain joins TRBV28 to TRBJ2-4, with D hard to call. V gave up 8 bases and J gave up 8 bases, with 25 bases separating them. The CDR3 covers 16 residues. Germline V gene data show CDR1 as MDHEN and CDR2 as SYDVKM. Here the CDR3 DNA reads TGTGCCAGCGCCGGGCCTGAAGGACGGAGTCAATACATTCAGTACTTC. Residues: CASAGPEGRSQYIQYF.

This clonotype was seen only a few times. The J gene is TRBJ1-6, the V gene TRBV30; TRBD1 might be the D (5 bases). There are 13 residues in the CDR3. Germline CDR1 and CDR2: GTSNPN and SVGIG (reference sequence). V was pared by 3 bases and J by 9 bases, with 12 bases between. The DNA of the CDR3 is TGTGCCTGGAGGTCTCAGGGTTTTTCACCCCTCCACTTT. The encoded protein is CAWRSQGFSPLHF. Complete variable domain (other parts from reference TRBV30 and TRBJ1-6): SQTIHQWPATLVQPVGSPLSLECTVEGTSNPNLYWYRQAAGRGLQLLFYSVGIGQISSEVPQNLSASRPQDRQFILSSKKLLLSDSGFYLCAWRSQGFSPLHFGNGTRLTVT.